The entry that follows covers one TCR beta chain sequence. Its antigen is unidentified. These data come from a study of shared clonotypes between healthy human individuals. The table came from immunoSEQ multiplex PCR; TCRdb's copy has only in-frame clones and leaves some out. Here the sample spans around 1.1 million clones, approximately 78% being singletons. Germline CDR1 ENHRY, CDR2 SYGVKD. Germline trimming cut 8 bases from V and 8 bases from J; bases unmatched to any gene: 7. The CDR3 sequence is 13 residues long. The study's findings and limits: Despite large depth, sorted-subset datasets appeared incompletely sequenced.

The sequence was obtained from a man aged 18 to 29 in good health. Some clones in this sample may be carry-over from other donors' samples. What was sequenced was memory CD4+ T cells from PBMCs. The subset denotes: CD45RA-negative fraction. The chain combines TRBV10-3 with TRBJ2-1; 9 nucleotides agree with TRBD2. In DNA form, the CDR3 reads TGTGCCATCTCGGGCGGGAGGGCCGATGAGCAGTTCTTC. Translating it yields CAISGGRADEQFF.